This T cell receptor beta chain originates from a study of identical twins. General observations from the study: Cord blood beta clonotypes that were abundant carried fewer insertions, and memory repertoires showed no such trend.

Only healthy Caucasians were included as donors. TCRdb passed the 5' RACE reads through MiXCR, listing each CDR3 protein once. Among 200,000 to 300,000 distinct CDR3 sequences listed, approximately 11% were seen once. The CDR3 has 13 amino acids. V was pared by 7 bases and J by 0 bases, with 4 bases between. Germline CDR1 LNHDA, CDR2 SQIVND (reference sequence). To note about this clonotype: Its antigen is not identified.

These data were also reused for a study on yellow fever vaccine responses in identical twins.

The chain uses TRBV19 and TRBJ2-6; the D is unclear. The sequenced sample was memory (CD45RO+) T cells sorted from blood. The origin of this receptor is a woman between 18 and 29 years old in good health. CDR3 region: CASTISGANVLTF. CDR3 nucleotides: TGTGCCAGTACAATCTCTGGGGCCAACGTCCTGACTTTC. The complete variable domain, with remaining parts taken from reference TRBV19 and TRBJ2-6, reads DGGITQSPKYLFRKEGQNVTLSCEQNLNHDAMYWYRQDPGQGLRLIYYSQIVNDFQKGDIAEGYSVSREKKESFPLTVTSAQKNPTAFYLCASTISGANVLTFGAGSRLTVL.